Listed below are T cell receptor beta chains from one sample, sequenced in a study of cytomegalovirus exposure and HLA in healthy donors. Produced via immunoSEQ multiplex PCR; TCRdb's table is partial and in-frame only. The sample gives 95,000 to 100,000 clones, approximately 77% of which show up once; around 7.2% is in the top ten. Sequencing input: PBMCs. The source is a female donor in good health and CMV-seronegative. CDR3s include the opening cysteine and the closing phenylalanine or tryptophan.

V gene	J gene	CDR3 protein
TRBV5-1	TRBJ2-7	CASSPGRADVDEQYF
TRBV15	TRBJ2-7	CATSRRTQGTPHEQYF
TRBV4-1	TRBJ1-1	CASSQGTGKVAFF
TRBV4-3	TRBJ2-2	CASSQEAKYTGELFF
TRBV7-2	TRBJ1-1	CASTRRGNTEAFF
TRBV30	TRBJ2-7	CAWSVRGTSYEQYF
TRBV10-3	NA	CAISASYEQYF
TRBV19	TRBJ2-5	CASSINRQGWETQYF
TRBV11-2	TRBJ1-1	CASSFLPGTGNTEAFF
TRBV19	TRBJ2-1	CASSNPRTSGRVNEQFF
TRBV7-2	TRBJ2-2	CASSFTAGTGELFF
TRBV6-1	TRBJ1-5	CASSSGIGNQPQHF
TRBV15	TRBJ1-5	CATSRSWQDNQPQHF
TRBV18	TRBJ1-4	CASSPSRDRELFF
TRBV7-2	TRBJ1-5	CASSFSRVRPQHF
TRBV7-6	TRBJ2-7	CASSPGTLSSYEQYF
TRBV5-4	TRBJ1-2	CASSLGQGTQNYTF
TRBV9	TRBJ1-1	CASSVDPGQGPERAFF
TRBV19	TRBJ2-1	CASSIGTSGGNEQFF
TRBV19	TRBJ2-1	CASSILAASYNEQFF
TRBV20-1	TRBJ2-7	CSAQEGEQYF
TRBV7-9	TRBJ1-4	CSSEQAGSELFF
TRBV5-1	TRBJ2-3	CASSRGTGHTDTQYF
TRBV19	TRBJ2-1	CASSIGQFDEQFF
TRBV28	TRBJ1-5	CASSLLTDFSQPQHF
TRBV6-5	TRBJ1-1	CASSYIGTEAFF
TRBV6-1	TRBJ2-7	CASTLDTYSYEQYF
TRBV5-6	TRBJ1-2	CASSPTGTTNQANYGYTF
TRBV13	TRBJ2-2	CASRQRGDTGELFF
TRBV6-5	TRBJ1-4	CASSSGGATNEKLFF
TRBV5-1	TRBJ1-3	CASSFTTGNSGNTIYF
TRBV19	TRBJ1-6	CASSIESYYNSPLHF
TRBV29-1	TRBJ1-1	CSVEAFSGSGFTEAFF
TRBV10-3	TRBJ1-4	CAISEGDRRVEKLFF
TRBV7-9	TRBJ2-7	CAGGTVAYEQYF
TRBV2	TRBJ2-2	CASRRQGRNTGELFF
TRBV29-1	TRBJ2-5	CSGSRTQETQYF
TRBV6-1	TRBJ2-7	CASSVQISYEQYF
TRBV19	TRBJ2-2	CASSSVTGWTGELFF
TRBV18	TRBJ1-2	CASSTSAGDYGYTF
TRBV29-1	TRBJ2-3	CSATLVPGGTDTQYF
TRBV27	TRBJ1-2	CASSRIMGQPNYGYTF
TRBV7-9	TRBJ2-6	CASSLLGVGANVLTF
TRBV10-3	TRBJ1-1	CAIRSSGQGATEAFF
TRBV10-3	TRBJ2-2	CAIRQGAWNTGELFF
TRBV5-1	TRBJ2-3	CASSGLAGGTDTQYF
TRBV18	TRBJ2-3	CASSPGQPDTQYF
TRBV6-6	TRBJ2-3	CATAGGDTQYF